This record covers a single T cell receptor (beta chain). This receptor's antigen is unknown. No base-level quality is on record; no much larger clone is a single base apart. The sample originates from a study of blood T cell repertoires in COVID-19 (dated by TCRdb to about 2020). Turning to the overall study: Collaborator samples came from the United States, Italy and Spain and covered acute and convalescent phases of COVID-19. The prospective study material was composed of cDNA or gDNA derived from T cells, B-cell-depleted T cells, or PBMCs. Deeply sampled blood TCRbeta repertoires from subjects exposed to, actively infected with, or recovered from COVID-19 were included in the dataset. A freely available public database, intended as a resource for researchers studying the immune response to SARS-CoV-2, is where the repertoires were released. Samples came from the ongoing ImmuneRACE study (first 160 participants) plus 1,254 subjects from 6 global collaborators. The sample metadata nearly always contained a de-identified subject ID, COVID-19 status, age in years and sex. Where available, HLA class I and class II types were obtained from metadata supplied by the sample provider rather than from assay-based typing. General study outcomes and caveats: How much clinical and demographic metadata was included differed by source and by participant, and the metadata was provided uncurated.

TCRbeta CDR3 regions were amplified from genomic DNA using the immunoSEQ Assay, a bias-controlled multiplex PCR. The original pipeline was this. The number of nucleated cells in each sample was estimated by amplification of reference gene primers within the assay. To quantify the absolute abundance of each unique TCRbeta CDR3 rearrangement, sequence reads were collapsed and filtered. For each sample, productive Simpson clonality was calculated by taking the square root of Simpson's diversity index across productive rearrangements. TCRdb re-hosts the immuneACCESS table, in-frame sequences only. Its copies lack some clones; in the studies checked, an unresolved V gene accounts for under half of them, and the cause for the rest is not known. V and J calls and clone size come straight from that table; D and trimming were deduced from the DNA. The sample profile shows about 220,000 clones; around four fifths of them were found once. The ten biggest clones cover roughly 4.6% of the sample.

The V and J ends are trimmed by 0 bases and 1 base, leaving 7 bases between them. The CDR3 spans 14 residues, from the cysteine through the phenylalanine. Just CDR3 DNA is preserved here, 42 bases in frame from base 1. The germline V gene sets CDR1 to SGHRS and CDR2 to YFSETQ. A second Seattle source provided samples from volunteer blood donors who had recovered from COVID-19. Collaborating institutions collected whole blood in K2EDTA tubes following their own protocols. For TCRbeta analysis, collaborators shipped samples as frozen whole blood, isolated PBMCs, or DNA extracted from either of those sample types.

What was sequenced was peripheral blood. The chain couples TRBV5-1 to TRBJ1-1; the D gene lacks a confident call. This receptor was identified in a woman aged 60 to 75 who had recovered from COVID-19. The CDR3: CASSLGAANTEAFF. The nucleotide sequence is TGCGCCAGCAGCTTGGGAGCGGCGAACACTGAAGCTTTCTTT. The reference TRBV5-1 and TRBJ1-1 proteins fill in what lies around the CDR3, so the full variable domain reads KAGVTQTPRYLIKTRGQQVTLSCSPISGHRSVSWYQQTPGQGLQFLFEYFSETQRNKGNFPGRFSGRQFSNSRSEMNVSTLELGDSALYLCASSLGAANTEAFFGQGTRLTVV.